This TCR beta chain is from a study of beta chain features in type 1 diabetes. Study details: In all, approximately 110 million sorted cells from all samples were analyzed. Findings of the study overall: Moderate but significant shortening of TCRB CDR3s was recorded in all four CD4+ subsets from Type 1 diabetes patients.

CDR1 and CDR2 from the germline V gene are SGHTA and FQGNSA. The length of the CDR3 is 15 residues. Trimming took 6 bases from V and 9 from J, leaving 18 bases between them. Sort purity for all populations was recorded as exceeding 98%. Sequenced material consisted of expressed TCRB transcripts (all of the isolated RNA was reverse transcribed). Libraries were prepared by immunoSEQ multiplex PCR; TCRdb keeps only in-frame clonotypes and omits some of them. The table includes 120,000 to 150,000 clones, roughly an eighth detected once. This clone has just a few counts. The antigen remains unidentified. The chain uses TRBV7-2 and TRBJ1-6; D perhaps matches TRBD1 (6 bases). The sequence was collected from a man younger than 35 with type 1 diabetes. The sample comprised central memory CD4+ T cells from blood. The CDR3 region is CASSPSTGTLSPLHF. DNA for the CDR3: TGTGCCAGCAGTCCGTCGACAGGCACGCTTTCACCCCTCCACTTT.